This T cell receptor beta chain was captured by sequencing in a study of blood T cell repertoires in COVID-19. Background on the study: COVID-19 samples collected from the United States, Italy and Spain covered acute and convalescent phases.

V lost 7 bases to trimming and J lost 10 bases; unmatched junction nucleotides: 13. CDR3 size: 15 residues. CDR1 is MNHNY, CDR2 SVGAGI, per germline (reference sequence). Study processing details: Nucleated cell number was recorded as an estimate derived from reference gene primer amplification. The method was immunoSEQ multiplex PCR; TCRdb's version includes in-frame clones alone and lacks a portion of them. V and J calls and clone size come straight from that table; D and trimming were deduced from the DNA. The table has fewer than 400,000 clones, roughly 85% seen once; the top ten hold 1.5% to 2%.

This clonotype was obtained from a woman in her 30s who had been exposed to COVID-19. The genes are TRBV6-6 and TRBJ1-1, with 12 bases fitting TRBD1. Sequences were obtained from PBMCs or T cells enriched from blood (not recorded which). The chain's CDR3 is CASNRPGQGALGAFF. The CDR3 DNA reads TGTGCCAGCAACCGACCGGGACAGGGGGCGCTAGGAGCTTTCTTT.